The rows below give T cell receptor beta chains drawn from one sample of a study of T-cell memory formation after mild COVID-19. In TCRdb, the 5' RACE reads were re-called with MiXCR into one record per CDR3 protein. The sample yields 540,000 or so distinct CDR3 sequences, roughly 20% seen once. Sequencing was performed on PBMCs or a T cell subset sorted from them (not recorded which). These receptor sequences come from an adult woman who had mild COVID-19 (a few samples of this study predate the infection). Cell type and time point are not known. Both conserved end residues are part of each CDR3. Fields, in order: J gene, clone size, D gene, V gene, CDR3 protein, CDR3 DNA. A D gene is named only where the DNA matches it firmly. Rows give clone size only sometimes, using once, few, many, or a class for an expanded clone.

j_gene: TRBJ1-5
abundance: few
d_gene: .
v_gene: TRBV4-1
CDR3aa: CASSRVPGGNQPQHF
CDR3nt: TGCGCCAGCAGCCGGGTGCCAGGGGGCAATCAGCCCCAGCATTTT

j_gene: TRBJ1-3
abundance: once
d_gene: .
v_gene: TRBV5-1
CDR3aa: CASSFGHFTGNTIYF
CDR3nt: TGCGCCAGCAGCTTCGGACACTTCACTGGAAACACCATATATTTT

j_gene: TRBJ2-7
abundance: few
d_gene: .
v_gene: TRBV20-1
CDR3aa: CSASHRGGEYEQYF
CDR3nt: TGCAGTGCTTCCCACAGGGGGGGAGAATACGAGCAGTACTTC

j_gene: TRBJ1-1
abundance: few
d_gene: TRBD1
v_gene: TRBV6-5
CDR3aa: CASRTGTGDNEAFF
CDR3nt: TGTGCCAGCAGAACCGGGACAGGGGATAATGAAGCTTTCTTT

j_gene: TRBJ1-1
abundance: .
d_gene: .
v_gene: TRBV19
CDR3aa: CASKKGQLNTEAFF
CDR3nt: TGTGCCAGTAAGAAAGGACAGCTGAACACTGAAGCTTTCTTT

j_gene: TRBJ2-7
abundance: few
d_gene: .
v_gene: TRBV20-1
CDR3aa: CSARDKSGLLYEQYF
CDR3nt: TGCAGTGCTAGAGATAAGTCGGGCCTACTCTACGAGCAGTACTTC

j_gene: TRBJ2-2
abundance: .
d_gene: .
v_gene: TRBV7-9
CDR3aa: CASSSTSTTGELFF
CDR3nt: TGTGCCAGCAGCTCAACCTCGACCACCGGGGAGCTGTTTTTT

j_gene: TRBJ2-7
abundance: few
d_gene: .
v_gene: TRBV6-5
CDR3aa: CASSYSTRDILLYEQYF
CDR3nt: TGTGCCAGCAGTTACTCGACGCGGGATATTCTTCTGTACGAGCAGTACTTC

j_gene: TRBJ2-7
abundance: .
d_gene: .
v_gene: TRBV5-1
CDR3aa: CASKRESGSMYEQYF
CDR3nt: TGCGCCAGCAAACGGGAGTCGGGCTCTATGTACGAGCAGTACTTC

j_gene: TRBJ2-3
abundance: .
d_gene: TRBD2
v_gene: TRBV4-2
CDR3aa: CASSSQTSGIADTQYF
CDR3nt: TGTGCCAGCAGCTCACAGACTAGCGGGATTGCTGATACGCAGTATTTT

j_gene: TRBJ1-1
abundance: .
d_gene: TRBD1
v_gene: TRBV12-3/TRBV12-4
CDR3aa: CASSSPHSGGSEAFF
CDR3nt: TGTGCCAGCAGTTCCCCTCACTCAGGGGGTAGTGAAGCTTTCTTT

j_gene: TRBJ2-7
abundance: many
d_gene: .
v_gene: TRBV5-1
CDR3aa: CASSLEDRKSYEQYF
CDR3nt: TGCGCCAGCAGCTTGGAAGACAGAAAGTCCTACGAGCAGTACTTC

j_gene: TRBJ2-7
abundance: few
d_gene: .
v_gene: TRBV20-1
CDR3aa: CSARGLPSSYEQYF
CDR3nt: TGCAGTGCTAGAGGGCTCCCCAGCTCCTACGAGCAGTACTTC

j_gene: TRBJ1-6
abundance: .
d_gene: TRBD1
v_gene: TRBV7-6
CDR3aa: CASSPRQGQGSPLHF
CDR3nt: TGTGCCAGCAGCCCAAGACAGGGCCAGGGGTCACCCCTCCACTTT

j_gene: TRBJ2-7
abundance: .
d_gene: TRBD2
v_gene: TRBV3-1
CDR3aa: CASSQASGGTYEQYF
CDR3nt: TGTGCCAGCAGCCAAGCTAGCGGGGGGACCTACGAGCAGTACTTC

j_gene: TRBJ2-1
abundance: .
d_gene: TRBD2
v_gene: TRBV5-6
CDR3aa: CASSLDVLAGGSYNEQFF
CDR3nt: TGTGCCAGCAGCTTGGATGTGCTAGCGGGAGGGTCCTACAATGAGCAGTTCTTC

j_gene: TRBJ1-1
abundance: few
d_gene: .
v_gene: TRBV29-1
CDR3aa: CSVRTAMNTEAFF
CDR3nt: TGCAGCGTGCGGACAGCTATGAACACTGAAGCTTTCTTT

j_gene: TRBJ2-3
abundance: .
d_gene: .
v_gene: TRBV24-1
CDR3aa: CATSDSGTYDTDTQYF
CDR3nt: TGTGCCACCAGTGATTCCGGGACTTACGACACAGATACGCAGTATTTT

j_gene: TRBJ2-5
abundance: few
d_gene: TRBD1
v_gene: TRBV5-1
CDR3aa: CASSSTGGQETQYF
CDR3nt: TGCGCCAGCAGCTCAACAGGGGGCCAAGAGACCCAGTACTTC

j_gene: TRBJ1-1
abundance: few
d_gene: .
v_gene: TRBV7-2
CDR3aa: CASSLERGRTEAFF
CDR3nt: TGTGCCAGCAGCCTAGAGAGGGGGAGAACTGAAGCTTTCTTT

j_gene: TRBJ2-2
abundance: .
d_gene: .
v_gene: TRBV6-2/TRBV6-3
CDR3aa: CASRTTANTGELFF
CDR3nt: TGTGCCAGCAGGACGACAGCAAACACCGGGGAGCTGTTTTTT

j_gene: TRBJ1-3
abundance: few
d_gene: .
v_gene: TRBV20-1
CDR3aa: CSVPGPGNTIYF
CDR3nt: TGCAGTGTCCCGGGGCCGGGAAACACCATATATTTT

j_gene: TRBJ2-7
abundance: few
d_gene: .
v_gene: TRBV20-1
CDR3aa: CSANGPYEQYF
CDR3nt: TGCAGTGCTAACGGACCCTACGAGCAGTACTTC

j_gene: TRBJ2-5
abundance: few
d_gene: .
v_gene: TRBV11-2
CDR3aa: CASSLGDPAGETQYF
CDR3nt: TGTGCCAGCAGCTTAGGAGACCCGGCGGGGGAGACCCAGTACTTC

j_gene: TRBJ2-4
abundance: many
d_gene: .
v_gene: TRBV9
CDR3aa: CASSESVGNIQYF
CDR3nt: TGTGCCAGCAGCGAATCAGTGGGAAACATTCAGTACTTC

j_gene: TRBJ2-7
abundance: .
d_gene: TRBD1
v_gene: TRBV24-1
CDR3aa: CATSPPPGQGKREQYF
CDR3nt: TGTGCCACCTCACCGCCGCCGGGACAGGGGAAACGCGAGCAGTACTTC

j_gene: TRBJ1-1
abundance: few
d_gene: .
v_gene: TRBV7-9
CDR3aa: CASSLGHPDVSEAFF
CDR3nt: TGTGCCAGCAGCTTAGGACACCCAGATGTGAGTGAAGCTTTCTTT

j_gene: TRBJ2-5
abundance: .
d_gene: .
v_gene: TRBV7-9
CDR3aa: CASSLGLGWETQYF
CDR3nt: TGTGCCAGCAGCTTAGGATTGGGTTGGGAGACCCAGTACTTC

j_gene: TRBJ1-1
abundance: .
d_gene: TRBD1
v_gene: TRBV15
CDR3aa: CATSTHRGLNTEAFF
CDR3nt: TGTGCCACCAGCACTCACAGGGGGCTGAACACTGAAGCTTTCTTT

j_gene: TRBJ1-4
abundance: .
d_gene: .
v_gene: TRBV7-9
CDR3aa: CASSLALGQDELFF
CDR3nt: TGTGCCAGCAGCTTAGCTCTCGGGCAGGACGAACTGTTTTTT

j_gene: TRBJ2-7
abundance: .
d_gene: TRBD2
v_gene: TRBV6-5
CDR3aa: CASSAQRGGTYEQYF
CDR3nt: TGTGCCAGCAGTGCACAGCGGGGGGGGACCTACGAGCAGTACTTC